The 5 T cell receptor beta chains below come from one sample, sequenced in a study of T cells in tuberculosis. After thawing and overnight rest, PBMC were stained with GMM-loaded CD1B tetramer, viability dye and anti-CD3 for sorting. The lipid loaded on the CD1B tetramers was C32 glucose monomycolate from Rhodococcus equi. Profiling relied on immunoSEQ multiplex PCR, and the TCRdb table lists in-frame clones only, not all of them. This table holds some 60,000 clones, under 90% found once. What was sequenced was CD1b-GMM tetramer-negative cells sorted from PBMCs. These TCRs come from an adult woman with latent tuberculosis.

The chain uses TRBV6-1 and TRBJ2-7, with TRBD1 as a possible D gene (7 bases). The CDR3 spans 14 residues. The V and J ends lost 7 bases and 2 bases respectively, with 15 bases between them. The germline gives CDR1 MNHNS, CDR2 SASEGT. Here the CDR3 reads CASNSGGTAYEQYF. In DNA form, the CDR3 reads TGTGCCAGCAATAGCGGCGGGACAGCCTACGAGCAGTACTTC.

V is TRBV6-1 and J is TRBJ2-7, with a tentative D call TRBD2 (6 bases). CDR3 length equals 14 residues. In germline, CDR1 is MNHNS, CDR2 SASEGT. With 10 bases removed from V and 0 bases from J, the gap between germline ends came to 16 bases. Written as DNA, the CDR3 is TGTGCCACCAAGGGACTTTGGAGCTCCTACGAGCAGTACTTC. The encoded protein is CATKGLWSSYEQYF.

V usage is TRBV5-1 and J usage is TRBJ2-1, with 10 bases fitting TRBD1. Germline trimming cut 4 bases from V and 7 bases from J; bases unmatched to any gene: 8. CDR1 and CDR2 (germline): SGHRS, YFSETQ. This CDR3 region has 15 residues. The CDR3 loop reads CASSPGQGPRNEQFF. As DNA, the CDR3 is TGCGCCAGCAGCCCGGGACAGGGGCCAAGGAATGAGCAGTTCTTC.

The rearrangement joins TRBV19 to TRBJ1-4, with D tentatively TRBD1 (6 bases). Trimming cost V 6 bases and J 4 bases, with 21 bases left between them. The CDR3 runs 17 residues. Germline V lookup: CDR1 LNHDA, CDR2 SQIVND (reference sequence). CDR3 bases: TGTGCCAGTAGACCCTACACAGGGCGGGTCGGTAATGAAAAACTGTTTTTT. Protein product: CASRPYTGRVGNEKLFF.

The rearrangement links TRBV6-6 to TRBJ1-3, with TRBD1 identical over 9 bases. Germline V lookup: CDR1 MNHNY, CDR2 SVGAGI (reference sequence). With V trimmed by 4 bases and J by 5 bases, 6 bases remained unmatched. This CDR3 has 15 residues. Written as DNA, the CDR3 is TGTGCCAGCAGTTCAAGACAGGGGGTTCGAAACACCATATATTTT. Translated, it gives CASSSRQGVRNTIYF.